Shown below are 24 T cell receptor beta chains from a single sample sequenced in a study of T cells in women clearing cervical HPV infection. The data were produced by immunoSEQ multiplex PCR, yet TCRdb's version contains in-frame clones alone and is incomplete. In all, the sample yields roughly 22,000 clones. Sequenced material: blood buffy coat. The receptors were gathered from a woman aged 18 to 75 with a cervical HPV16 infection that either progressed to CIN3+ or cleared (not recorded which).

Regarding this clone: The CDR3 is cut off 3 residues early in the read; its end comes from the germline J gene. The rearrangement joins TRBV19 to TRBJ1-6; perhaps TRBD1 as D (6 bases). This CDR3 comprises 14 residues. Germline-derived CDR1 and CDR2 are LNHDA and SQIVND (reference sequence). Between the trimmed V and J ends, which lost 4 bases and 7 bases, there was a span of 11 bases. CDR3 DNA, as far as it was read: TGTGCCAGTAGTACGGACAGCATGAATTCACCC. Its translation: CASSTDSMNSP. The complete CDR3 sequence is CASSTDSMNSPLHF.

With respect to this clone: The read falls 3 residues short of the CDR3 end, and the missing part is taken from the germline J gene. J is TRBJ2-1 and V is TRBV6-2 or TRBV6-3; the match to TRBD2 covers 14 bases. CDR1 and CDR2 (germline): MNHEY, SVGEGT. V dropped 5 bases and J dropped 9; count of bases not matched to a gene: 12. This CDR3 has 17 residues. CDR3 bases read: TGTGCCAGCAGTCGGAACGCAGGGACTAGCGGGAGAGGTGAG. As protein: CASSRNAGTSGRGE. The CDR3, in full, reads CASSRNAGTSGRGEQFF.

Comments on this clone: The CDR3 is cut off 3 residues early in the read; its end comes from the germline J gene. This chain connects TRBV30 to TRBJ2-5; weak D call: TRBD1 (6 bases). CDR3 length: 13 amino acids. Germline V gives CDR1 GTSNPN, CDR2 SVGIG (reference sequence). The germline V and J ends were trimmed by 7 bases and 5 bases, with 17 bases remaining between them. The covered CDR3 bases are TGTGCCTCTCGACCCAAGGGGGTGGAGACC. The encoded protein is CASRPKGVET. The full CDR3 reads CASRPKGVETQYF. The whole variable domain, remainder taken from reference TRBV30 and TRBJ2-5, is SQTIHQWPATLVQPVGSPLSLECTVEGTSNPNLYWYRQAAGRGLQLLFYSVGIGQISSEVPQNLSASRPQDRQFILSSKKLLLSDSGFYLCASRPKGVETQYFGPGTRLLVL.

As concerns this clone: The read terminates 3 residues ahead of where the CDR3 ends, so the germline J gene completes it. The chain is built from TRBV2 and TRBJ1-2; a weak D match, TRBD1 (5 bases). Germline lookup yields CDR1 SNHLY and CDR2 FYNNEI. The V and J ends lost 5 bases and 1 base respectively, with 8 bases between them. The CDR3 runs 13 residues. The CDR3 protein is CASSTQGNYGYTF. Partial CDR3 DNA: TGTGCCAGCAGTACCCAGGGTAACTATGGC.

Regarding this clone: The CDR3 end falls 3 residues outside the read, so it is completed with the germline J gene. The chain is built from TRBV5-1 and TRBJ1-1; weak D call: TRBD1 (6 bases). The CDR3 extends over 14 amino acids. CDR1 and CDR2 from the germline V gene are SGHRS and YFSETQ. Trimming removed 2 bases at V and 3 bases at J, with 11 bases between. The CDR3 loop is CASSFQGQDTEAFF. The part of the CDR3 DNA that was read is TGCGCCAGCAGCTTCCAGGGGCAGGACACTGAA.

Notes on this clone: The read ends 3 residues before the CDR3 terminus; that terminus is restored from the germline J gene. The chain has TRBV19 and TRBJ2-7; possibly TRBD1 for D (7 bases). V shed 6 bases and J shed 0 bases, with 15 bases lying between them. The CDR3 has 15 residues. In germline, CDR1 is LNHDA, CDR2 SQIVND (reference sequence). This chain's CDR3 is CASRTRQGNSYEQYF. The part of the CDR3 DNA that was read is TGTGCCAGTAGGACTAGACAGGGCAACTCCTACGAG.

As for this clone: The CDR3 end lies 3 residues beyond the end of the read and is filled in from the germline J gene. The V gene is TRBV5-1, the J gene TRBJ2-2; 8 bases align to TRBD2. V lost 2 bases, J lost 3 bases, and 3 bases stayed unmatched. Germline V gives CDR1 SGHRS, CDR2 YFSETQ. The CDR3 totals 15 residues. The CDR3 reads CASSFGAGDTGELFF. The covered CDR3 bases are TGCGCCAGCAGCTTTGGAGCGGGGGACACCGGGGAG.

With respect to this clone: With the read ending 3 residues before the CDR3 end, the germline J gene is used to fill in that end. The V and J genes are TRBV7-2 and TRBJ2-1; 7 bases are shared with TRBD2. The J segment lost 3 bases and the V segment lost 6 bases, leaving 5 bases of the junction unmatched. The CDR3 spans 14 residues. Germline V CDR1 and CDR2: SGHTA, FQGNSA. The CDR3 DNA, read in part, is TGTGCCAGCAGGGCTCTAGCGGACTACAATGAG. Translation: CASRALADYNE. The entire CDR3 reads CASRALADYNEQFF.

The covered CDR3 bases are TGTGCCAGCTTTAACCTTAGCGGG. This translates into CASFNLSG. The full CDR3 protein is CASFNLSGAFF. This chain connects TRBV19 to TRBJ1-1; no firm D call. The observed sequence ends 3 residues before the CDR3 terminus, with the missing tail filled in from the germline J gene. Germline CDR1 LNHDA, CDR2 SQIVND (reference sequence). This CDR3 has 11 residues.

Worth noting for this clone: The read terminates 3 residues ahead of where the CDR3 ends, so the germline J gene completes it. The chain combines TRBV13 with TRBJ2-1; D gene ambiguous. The CDR3 is 15 amino acids. Germline CDR1 reads PRHDT; CDR2 reads FYEKMQ (reference sequence). V was shortened by 2 bases and J by 7 bases, with 15 bases between the two germline ends. CDR3 sequence: CASSLLDLVGNEQFF. CDR3 bases read: TGTGCCAGCAGCTTACTTGACCTAGTTGGGAATGAG.

As to this clone: The CDR3 end is not reached by the read, which stops 3 residues before it; the germline J gene fills it in. The chain recombines TRBV6-2 or TRBV6-3 with TRBJ2-7; D not resolved. The ends were cut back, 2 bases at V and 2 bases at J, with 10 bases in the middle. This CDR3 region has 14 residues. The germline V gene encodes CDR1 MNHEY and CDR2 SVGEGT. The DNA read from the CDR3 is TGTGCCAGCAGTTACACCCCTCTACCCTACGAG. Translating it yields CASSYTPLPYE. The whole CDR3 protein is CASSYTPLPYEQYF.

To note about this clone: Read data end 3 residues before the CDR3 end; the end is taken from the germline J gene. This chain connects TRBV5-1 to TRBJ2-2; TRBD2 is a possible D gene (5 bases). The length of the CDR3 is 16 residues. CDR1 is SGHRS and CDR2 is YFSETQ in the germline V gene. Between the trimmed V and J ends, which lost 0 bases and 0 bases, there was a span of 9 bases. The CDR3 bases that were read are TGCGCCAGCAGCTTGGAAAGCGGAGCGAACACCGGGGAG. Translated, it gives CASSLESGANTGE. The complete CDR3 protein is CASSLESGANTGELFF.

Note on this clone: Coverage ceases 3 residues before the CDR3 finishes, and the germline J gene fills in the end. The chain links TRBV5-4 to TRBJ2-5; 9 nucleotides align to TRBD1. V shed 2 bases, J shed 5 bases, and the junction held 4 bases outside the gene matches. This CDR3 spans 14 amino acids. Germline assignment: CDR1 SGHNT and CDR2 YYREEE (reference sequence). The sequenced CDR3 bases are TGTGCCAGCAGCTTCCCGGGACAGGGTGAGACC. Translation gives CASSFPGQGET. In full, the CDR3 is CASSFPGQGETQYF. Filled out from reference TRBV5-4 and TRBJ2-5, the complete variable domain reads ETGVTQSPTHLIKTRGQQVTLRCSSQSGHNTVSWYQQALGQGPQFIFQYYREEENGRGNFPPRFSGLQFPNYSSELNVNALELDDSALYLCASSFPGQGETQYFGPGTRLLVL.

On this clone itself: Sequencing ends 3 residues short of the CDR3 end; the germline J gene provides the rest. The V gene is TRBV30, the J gene TRBJ1-2, with D possibly TRBD1 on 5 matching bases. Germline V gene sequence: CDR1 GTSNPN, CDR2 SVGIG (reference sequence). The CDR3 extends over 11 amino acids. The CDR3 DNA, read in part, is TGTGCCTGGAACGGCGGGGGAGGC. Encoded protein: CAWNGGGG. The whole CDR3 sequence reads CAWNGGGGYTF.

A word on this clone: The read ends 3 residues early relative to the CDR3; the germline J gene fills the gap. The chain joins TRBV7-6 to TRBJ2-2, with 10 nucleotides matching TRBD1. Germline CDR1 reads SGHVS; CDR2 reads FNYEAQ. V dropped 5 bases and J dropped 5; count of bases not matched to a gene: 8. This CDR3 comprises 16 residues. CDR3 bases read: TGTGCCAGCAGCCCCACTACGGGACAGGGGACCGGGGAG. Encoded protein: CASSPTTGQGTGE. The CDR3 in its entirety is CASSPTTGQGTGELFF.

Points on this clone: The CDR3 extends 3 residues past the end of the read, so its final part is completed from the germline J gene. This same CDR3 is encoded by further DNA sequences in the sample. This rearrangement joins TRBV2 to TRBJ2-7; D uncertain. The V gene's germline CDR1 is SNHLY and CDR2 FYNNEI. The CDR3 covers 13 residues. Partial CDR3 DNA: TGTGCTAGCTCAGAACCTTTCTCCTACGAG. Amino acid sequence: CASSEPFSYE. The CDR3, in full, reads CASSEPFSYEQYF.

About this clone itself: The CDR3 end lies 3 residues beyond the end of the read and is filled in from the germline J gene. This chain links TRBV7-3 with TRBJ2-1; 7 bases match TRBD2. J lost 9 bases, V lost 2 bases, and 7 bases had no gene match. CDR1 is SGHTA and CDR2 is FQGTGA in the germline V gene. This CDR3 is 14 amino acids long. Incomplete CDR3 DNA: TGTGCCAGCAGCTTAGGTGGGGGGGTAGTTGAG. It yields the protein CASSLGGGVVE. The CDR3, in full, reads CASSLGGGVVEQFF.

As for this clone: Coverage ceases 3 residues before the CDR3 finishes, and the germline J gene fills in the end. The chain combines TRBV29-1 with TRBJ2-7, with 10 nucleotides matching TRBD1. Germline CDR1 reads SQVTM; CDR2 reads ANQGSEA. The trim removed 4 bases at V and 0 bases at J, leaving 3 bases unmatched. The CDR3 runs 14 residues. The sequenced part of the CDR3 DNA is TGCAGCGTTGTGGGACAGGGGTCCTCCTACGAG. It translates to CSVVGQGSSYE. The CDR3 in full is CSVVGQGSSYEQYF.

Remarks on this clone: The read comes to an end 3 residues before the CDR3 does, leaving the germline J gene to fill in the end. The V call is TRBV20-1, the J call TRBJ2-1; 12 nucleotides line up with TRBD2. The germline gives CDR1 DFQATT, CDR2 SNEGSKA (reference sequence). The CDR3 length is 15 residues. With 0 bases clipped from V and 8 bases from J, the junction kept 5 bases outside the gene matches. The CDR3 loop reads CSARDPSGRGDEQFF. The part of the CDR3 DNA that was read is TGCAGTGCTAGAGACCCTAGCGGGAGGGGCGATGAG.

Worth noting for this clone: The read stops 3 residues short of the end of the CDR3; the missing end is completed from the germline J gene. V gene TRBV2 combines with J gene TRBJ2-1, with D perhaps given as TRBD1 or TRBD2 (6 bases each). Germline V gene sequence: CDR1 SNHLY, CDR2 FYNNEI. The V and J ends lost 6 bases and 0 bases respectively, with 12 bases between them. The CDR3 is 15 amino acids. The CDR3 DNA, read in part, is TGTGCCAGCAGGGAGGGACAAAGCTCCTACAATGAG. This encodes CASREGQSSYNE. From start to end, the CDR3 is CASREGQSSYNEQFF.

A note on this clone: The CDR3 end falls 3 residues outside the read, so it is completed with the germline J gene. This chain connects TRBV30 to TRBJ1-1, with D unclear. Germline loops: CDR1 GTSNPN, CDR2 SVGIG (reference sequence). V gave up 0 bases and J gave up 4 bases, with 9 bases separating them. CDR3 length equals 13 residues. The CDR3 loop is CAWSVLEGTEAFF. Incomplete CDR3 DNA: TGTGCCTGGAGTGTACTTGAGGGCACTGAA.

As to this clone: The read terminates 3 residues before the CDR3 end, so the remaining end is supplied by the germline J gene. The chain has TRBV20-1 and TRBJ2-7, with 7 nucleotides matching TRBD2. The CDR3 length is 14 residues. V lost 6 bases, J lost 6 bases, and 14 bases stayed unmatched. Germline V CDR1 and CDR2: DFQATT, SNEGSKA (reference sequence). Here the CDR3 reads CSALLASGIGEQYF. The covered CDR3 bases are TGCAGTGCGCTTCTAGCTAGCGGCATCGGCGAG.

On this clone: The read stops 3 residues short of the end of the CDR3; the missing end is completed from the germline J gene. The chain combines TRBV5-4 with TRBJ2-1; 7 bases line up with TRBD2. The length of the CDR3 is 15 residues. The V segment lost 0 bases and the J segment 4 bases; nucleotides outside the gene matches: 4. CDR1 is SGHNT, CDR2 YYREEE, per germline (reference sequence). Incomplete CDR3 DNA: TGTGCCAGCAGCTTGGACGCTAGCGGATACAATGAG. Its translation is CASSLDASGYNE. In full, the CDR3 is CASSLDASGYNEQFF.

Of note for this clone: The CDR3 extends 3 residues past the end of the read, so its final part is completed from the germline J gene. V and J are TRBV28 and TRBJ1-5; 9 bases map to TRBD1. Per the germline V gene, CDR1 is MDHEN and CDR2 is SYDVKM. The V and J ends lost 8 bases and 6 bases, in that order; junction bases with no gene match: 11. The CDR3 is made up of 15 amino acids. CDR3 loop: CASDRTGTGSQPQHF. The CDR3 DNA, read in part, is TGTGCCAGCGACCGGACCGGGACAGGGAGTCAGCCC.